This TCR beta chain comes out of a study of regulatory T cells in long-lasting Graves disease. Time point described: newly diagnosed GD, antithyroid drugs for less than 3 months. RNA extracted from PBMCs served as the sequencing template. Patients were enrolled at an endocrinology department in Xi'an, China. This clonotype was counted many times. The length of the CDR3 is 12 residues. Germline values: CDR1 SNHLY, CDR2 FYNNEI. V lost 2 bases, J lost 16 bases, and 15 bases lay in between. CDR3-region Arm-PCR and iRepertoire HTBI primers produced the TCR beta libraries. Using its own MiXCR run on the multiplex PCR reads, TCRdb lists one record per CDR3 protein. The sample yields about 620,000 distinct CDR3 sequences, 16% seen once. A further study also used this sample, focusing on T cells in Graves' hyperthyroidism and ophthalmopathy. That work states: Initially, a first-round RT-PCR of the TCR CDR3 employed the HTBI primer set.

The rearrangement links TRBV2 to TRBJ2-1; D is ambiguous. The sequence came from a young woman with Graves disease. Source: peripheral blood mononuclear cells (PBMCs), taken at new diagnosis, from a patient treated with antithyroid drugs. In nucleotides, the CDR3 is TGTGCCAGCAGTGAAAGGCCCACGGTAGGCTTCTTC. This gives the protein CASSERPTVGFF.